A single TCR beta chain is shown here with its context. Its antigen remains unknown. The sample is drawn from a study of identifying expanded T cells in peripheral blood. Study-wide points: Clone count variance between roughly 2-week samples rose with total template count. Differentially abundant clones: around 1.2 between replicates, just under 17 at roughly 15 days, less than 25 at four.

Healthy donors had no documented immune events, such as infections, while sampled. The data were produced by immunoSEQ multiplex PCR, yet TCRdb's version contains in-frame clones alone and is incomplete. The data hold some 75,000 clones, with 90% observed a single time. Sample: blood. This TCR derives from a person aged 18 to 69 in good health.

The CDR3 sequence is CASSSRTGGSGELFF. DNA for the CDR3: TGTGCCAGCTCCTCGAGGACAGGGGGGTCCGGGGAGCTGTTTTTT. The chain uses TRBV6-6 and TRBJ2-2, with TRBD1 matching 10 bases. The length of the CDR3 is 15 residues. Per the germline V gene, CDR1 is MNHNY and CDR2 is SVGAGI (reference sequence). V dropped 8 bases and J dropped 6; count of bases not matched to a gene: 9.